This is a list of T cell receptor beta chains from one sample in a study of blood T cell repertoires in COVID-19. Some clones are missing from TCRdb's copy, which holds only in-frame ones; the method was immunoSEQ multiplex PCR. The sample shows 300,000 to 350,000 clones, nearly 90% of them seen only once. Sequencing was carried out using PBMCs or T cells enriched from blood (not recorded which). The receptors derive from a woman between 18 and 29 years old with acute COVID-19. Both conserved end residues are part of each CDR3. The D gene is left open where the match is weak. Clone size is not always given. Where it is, it says once, few, many or a class for expanded clones.

clone size: .; J gene: TRBJ2-1; V gene: TRBV7-3; D gene: TRBD1; CDR3 protein: CASSRTGSSYNEQFF; CDR3 DNA: TGTGCCAGCAGTCGGACAGGGAGCTCCTACAATGAGCAGTTCTTC
clone size: .; J gene: TRBJ2-1; V gene: TRBV7-3; D gene: TRBD1; CDR3 protein: CARLGGLYNEQFF; CDR3 DNA: TGTGCCAGACTAGGGGGCCTCTACAATGAGCAGTTCTTC
clone size: many; J gene: TRBJ2-2; V gene: TRBV6-5; D gene: TRBD2; CDR3 protein: CASSLAGGPSGELFF; CDR3 DNA: TGTGCCAGCAGTTTAGCGGGAGGGCCGAGCGGGGAGCTGTTTTTT
clone size: .; J gene: TRBJ2-7; V gene: TRBV7-9; D gene: TRBD2; CDR3 protein: CASSQSPAGAHEQYF; CDR3 DNA: TGTGCCAGCAGCCAGTCACCAGCGGGAGCCCACGAGCAGTACTTC
clone size: .; J gene: TRBJ2-1; V gene: TRBV18; D gene: TRBD2; CDR3 protein: CASSPAGTSGSNYNEQFF; CDR3 DNA: TGTGCCAGCTCACCCGCGGGGACTAGCGGGAGTAATTACAATGAGCAGTTCTTC
clone size: .; J gene: TRBJ2-7; V gene: TRBV27; D gene: .; CDR3 protein: CASRYSGLSSYEQYF; CDR3 DNA: TGTGCCAGCAGATACTCAGGGCTTTCCTCCTACGAGCAGTACTTC
clone size: .; J gene: TRBJ2-7; V gene: TRBV6-1; D gene: TRBD2; CDR3 protein: CASSANPAGLAGAAYEQYF; CDR3 DNA: TGTGCCAGCAGTGCGAACCCGGCGGGACTAGCGGGAGCAGCGTACGAGCAGTACTTC
clone size: .; J gene: TRBJ1-6; V gene: TRBV28; D gene: .; CDR3 protein: CASSLIGGDSPLHF; CDR3 DNA: TGTGCCAGCAGTTTGATCGGGGGAGATTCACCCCTCCACTTT
clone size: .; J gene: TRBJ2-4; V gene: TRBV29-1; D gene: TRBD1; CDR3 protein: CSVVVLGTGKTKNIQYF; CDR3 DNA: TGCAGCGTTGTAGTTCTCGGGACAGGGAAGACCAAAAACATTCAGTACTTC
clone size: .; J gene: TRBJ2-7; V gene: TRBV7-6; D gene: .; CDR3 protein: CASSSQEDSYEQYF; CDR3 DNA: TGTGCCAGCAGCTCTCAGGAGGATTCCTACGAGCAGTACTTC
clone size: .; J gene: TRBJ1-1; V gene: TRBV7-3; D gene: TRBD1; CDR3 protein: CASSSGQGTTEAFF; CDR3 DNA: TGTGCCAGCAGCTCCGGACAGGGTACCACTGAAGCTTTCTTT
clone size: .; J gene: TRBJ1-4; V gene: TRBV18; D gene: .; CDR3 protein: CASSPPITFHRTNEKLFF; CDR3 DNA: TGTGCCAGCTCACCACCGATTACCTTCCACAGAACTAATGAAAAACTGTTTTTT
clone size: .; J gene: TRBJ1-3; V gene: TRBV28; D gene: .; CDR3 protein: CASSPEREGNTIYF; CDR3 DNA: TGTGCCAGCAGTCCCGAGCGGGAGGGAAACACCATATATTTT
clone size: .; J gene: TRBJ2-3; V gene: TRBV19; D gene: TRBD2; CDR3 protein: CASSARLAGSATQYF; CDR3 DNA: TGTGCCAGTAGCGCCCGACTAGCGGGATCAGCCACGCAGTATTTT